Listed below are T cell receptor beta chains from one sample, sequenced in a study of blood T cells in healthy people across ages. MiXCR, applied by TCRdb to the 5' RACE reads, yields one record per CDR3 protein. Of roughly 1,100,000 distinct CDR3 sequences in the sample, approximately 25% were seen once. These records were also assigned to another study, of T cells of mothers and their children.

Source material: blood. The origin of the receptors is a girl aged 2-15 years in good health. CDR3s include the opening cysteine and the closing phenylalanine or tryptophan. D genes are given only for firm matches. Clone size is given for some rows only: seen once, a few or many times, or a class if the clone is expanded.

J: TRBJ2-3
size: NA
V: TRBV29-1
D: NA
DNA: TGCAGCGTTGAAGGGAACAGAACAGATACGCAGTATTTT
CDR3: CSVEGNRTDTQYF

J: TRBJ2-7
size: NA
V: TRBV7-9
D: NA
DNA: TGTGCCAGCAGCTTAGAGGTATACAGGGATGGTACCTACGAGCAGTACTTC
CDR3: CASSLEVYRDGTYEQYF

J: TRBJ1-1
size: few
V: TRBV3-1
D: NA
DNA: TGTGCCAGCAGCCACTCCCCCCGTGAGGGGAACACTGAAGCTTTCTTT
CDR3: CASSHSPREGNTEAFF

J: TRBJ1-2
size: few
V: TRBV29-1
D: TRBD1
DNA: TGCAGCGACACAGGGGGCGTCGGCTACACCTTC
CDR3: CSDTGGVGYTF

J: TRBJ2-2
size: NA
V: TRBV3-1
D: NA
DNA: TGTGCCAGCAGCCAAGAATTTGTGAAAGGGAGCACCGGGGAGCTGTTTTTT
CDR3: CASSQEFVKGSTGELFF

J: TRBJ2-3
size: NA
V: TRBV5-1
D: NA
DNA: TGCGCCAGCAGACCAAGCCCCAGTCCTACAGATACGCAGTATTTT
CDR3: CASRPSPSPTDTQYF

J: TRBJ2-3
size: once
V: TRBV28
D: NA
DNA: TGTGCCAGCAGTTCCCCTCCTGAGACGTATGCAGATACGCAGTATTTT
CDR3: CASSSPPETYADTQYF

J: TRBJ2-1
size: NA
V: TRBV11-3
D: NA
DNA: TGTGCCAGCAGCTTAGATTCAGGAGGTGGGTACAATGAGCAGTTCTTC
CDR3: CASSLDSGGGYNEQFF

J: TRBJ2-5
size: few
V: TRBV12-3/TRBV12-4
D: TRBD1
DNA: TGTGCCAGCAGACCCGCAGGGGGCAGGGAGGAGACCCAGTACTTC
CDR3: CASRPAGGREETQYF

J: TRBJ1-2
size: NA
V: TRBV6-2/TRBV6-3
D: NA
DNA: TGTGCCAGCAGTTACGGGGGGATCAACTATGGCTACACCTTC
CDR3: CASSYGGINYGYTF